This T cell receptor beta chain was captured by sequencing in a study of OX40 agonist ivuxolimab in advanced cancers. Study-wide results and limits: The specificity for antigen of the expanded peripheral T cells was not determined.

Notes on this clone: Its cognate antigen is unknown.

With 3 bases removed from V and 0 bases from J, the gap between germline ends came to 8 bases. Germline V CDR1 and CDR2: SEHNR, FQNEAQ (reference sequence). The CDR3 has 14 amino acids. The assay was immunoSEQ multiplex PCR, and TCRdb's table has in-frame clones only and misses some. The table records approximately 73,000 clones, roughly 87% of them present only once. This sample comprised CD4+ or CD8+ T cells sorted from blood, obtained in a trial of the OX40 agonist ivuxolimab. The source of this sequence is an adult with an advanced solid tumor such as melanoma, head and neck, liver or kidney cancer. The chain carries TRBV7-9 and TRBJ1-1, with unresolved D. CDR3 residues: CASSLSGMNTEAFF. The CDR3 region has the DNA TGTGCCAGCAGCTTGAGCGGCATGAACACTGAAGCTTTCTTT. The full variable domain, completed using reference TRBV7-9 and TRBJ1-1, is DTGVSQNPRHKITKRGQNVTFRCDPISEHNRLYWYRQTLGQGPEFLTYFQNEAQLEKSRLLSDRFSAERPKGSFSTLEIQRTEQGDSAMYLCASSLSGMNTEAFFGQGTRLTVV.